This is a list of T cell receptor beta chains from one sample in a study of technical replicates of blood from several donors. Sequenced by immunoSEQ multiplex PCR; TCRdb stores in-frame clones only, minus some. The sample includes over 70,000 clones, roughly 92% of them seen just once. Sequencing was done on a sample of T cells isolated from PBMCs. Receptor source: a human donor in good health. The CDR3 runs from the conserved cysteine through the conserved F or W. Fields, in order: V gene, J gene, D gene, clone size, CDR3 DNA, CDR3 protein. The D gene is left open where the match is weak. Not every row has a clone size; where given, it reads once, few, many or a size class.

TRBV6-5,TRBJ2-1,TRBD1,-,TGTGCCAGCAGTCACAACAGGGGAACCTACAATGAGCAGTTCTTC,CASSHNRGTYNEQFF
TRBV4-2,TRBJ1-1,-,-,TGTGCCAGCAGCCAAGCTGACAAGAACACTGAAGCTTTCTTT,CASSQADKNTEAFF
TRBV7-2,TRBJ1-1,-,-,TGTGCCAGCAGCTTTACAGGAAACACTGAAGCTTTCTTT,CASSFTGNTEAFF
TRBV9,TRBJ1-1,-,-,TGTGCCAGCAGCGTCGGGGGGCTCGAAGCTTTCTTT,CASSVGGLEAFF
TRBV4-1,TRBJ2-7,-,-,TGCGCCAGCAGCCAAGTTCCAGGGACCTACGAGCAGTACTTC,CASSQVPGTYEQYF
TRBV7-2,TRBJ2-1,-,-,TGTGCCAGCAGCTTAAACGGAGCGGGTTACAATGAGCAGTTCTTC,CASSLNGAGYNEQFF
TRBV25-1,TRBJ1-1,TRBD1,few,TGTGCCAGCAGCTGGGGACAGGGCACTGAAGCTTTCTTT,CASSWGQGTEAFF
TRBV7-2,TRBJ1-5,TRBD1,-,TGTGCCAGCAGCTTAGGGGACAGTAGCAATCAGCCCCAGCATTTT,CASSLGDSSNQPQHF
TRBV5-4,TRBJ2-5,TRBD2,-,TGTGCCAGCAGCTTGCGGGAGGAGGGATTAGAGACCCAGTACTTC,CASSLREEGLETQYF
TRBV30,TRBJ2-1,TRBD2,-,TGTGCCTGTTGGACTAGCGGGCCTTACAATGAGCAGTTCTTC,CACWTSGPYNEQFF
TRBV6-5,TRBJ2-1,TRBD1,-,TGTGCCAGCAGTGGGGGACAGGTTGAGCAGTTCTTC,CASSGGQVEQFF